This note documents a single TCR beta chain sequence. Its cognate antigen is unknown. Assay used: immunoSEQ multiplex PCR; TCRdb lists only in-frame clones, some missing. The sample carries about 140,000 clones, approximately 91% recorded once. The data were taken from a study of T cell responses to AZD1222 COVID-19 vaccine. Study-wide findings and caveats: Just five to seven people given AZD1222 tested seropositive at baseline. There were repertoire samples only from the period after the peak T cell response. Spike-specific TCR breadth rose after two AZD1222 doses, and depth rose as well.

V was cut by 2 bases and J by 5 bases, with 15 bases left in between. This CDR3 has 15 residues. Germline V gene lookup returns CDR1 MNHEY and CDR2 SVGEGT. The receptor was derived from an adult in good health. This rearrangement joins TRBV6-2 or TRBV6-3 to TRBJ1-1; unclear D gene. Material: peripheral blood, obtained on day 0 of AZD1222 vaccination. The CDR3 region has the DNA TGTGCCAGCAGTTACCCGACTGGAGGTGGGACTGAAGCTTTCTTT. Protein sequence: CASSYPTGGGTEAFF.